This TCR beta chain was recovered during a study of cytomegalovirus exposure and HLA in healthy donors. 60 Vbeta and 13 Jbeta primers were used in PCR. Clones were read by immunoSEQ multiplex PCR, and TCRdb kept only the in-frame ones, dropping some. The table records approximately 82,000 clones, about a tenth of them present only once. V trimming: 3 bases; J trimming: 8 bases; junction bases outside the gene matches: 9. Germline V gene sequence: CDR1 SGDLS, CDR2 YYNGEE. The CDR3 has 16 amino acids. This clone was observed a handful of times. No antigen is known for it. Study observations and caveats: The authors later linked a missense DCLRE1C variant to TCR beta V- and J-gene trimming.

The sequencing sample was made of PBMCs. This clonotype was obtained from a man in his 60s in good health and CMV-seropositive. The chain combines TRBV9 with TRBJ2-1, with 12 nucleotides matching TRBD2. The CDR3 coding sequence is TGTGCCAGCAGCGGACTGACTAGCGGGGGAGTCCATGAGCAGTTCTTC. Translated: CASSGLTSGGVHEQFF.